These T cell receptor beta chains were read from a single sample in a study of blood T cell repertoires in COVID-19. Clones were read by immunoSEQ multiplex PCR, and TCRdb kept only the in-frame ones, dropping some. The sample shows about 440,000 clones, nearly 90% of them seen only once. Sequencing was carried out using PBMCs or T cells enriched from blood (not recorded which). Every receptor here comes from a woman aged 18-29 years with acute COVID-19. CDR3s leave out the opening cysteine and the closing phenylalanine or tryptophan. The order of the fields is CDR3 length, J gene, V gene, CDR3 protein.

>10|TRBJ1-5|TRBV19
AGGTGLQPQH
>13|TRBJ1-4|TRBV27
ASSLYGTGGEKLF
>9|TRBJ1-1|TRBV10-3
AIKDSYEAF
>10|TRBJ2-7|TRBV12-3/TRBV12-4
ASTNRGYEQY
>12|TRBJ1-1|TRBV28
ASSLTGGSTEAF
>14|TRBJ2-5|TRBV7-8
ASSLVMRTRPETQY
>11|TRBJ2-3|TRBV18
ASVRGLTDTQY
>12|TRBJ2-7|TRBV9
ASSVQGTSYEQY
>8|TRBJ2-1|TRBV20-1
SATGEGQF
>15|TRBJ2-1|TRBV3-1/TRBV3-2
ASSQDRAGGAYNEQF